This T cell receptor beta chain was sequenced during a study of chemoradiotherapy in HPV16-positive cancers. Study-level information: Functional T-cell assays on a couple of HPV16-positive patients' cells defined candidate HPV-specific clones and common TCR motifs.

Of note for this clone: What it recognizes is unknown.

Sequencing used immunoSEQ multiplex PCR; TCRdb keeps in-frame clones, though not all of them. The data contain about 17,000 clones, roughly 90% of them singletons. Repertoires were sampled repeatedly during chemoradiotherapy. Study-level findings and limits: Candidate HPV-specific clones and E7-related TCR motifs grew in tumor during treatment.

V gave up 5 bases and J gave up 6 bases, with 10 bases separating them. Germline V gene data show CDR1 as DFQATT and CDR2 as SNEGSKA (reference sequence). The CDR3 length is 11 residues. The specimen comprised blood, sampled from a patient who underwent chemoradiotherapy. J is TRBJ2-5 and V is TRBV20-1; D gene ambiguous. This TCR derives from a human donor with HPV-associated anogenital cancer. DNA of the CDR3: TGCAGTGCTCTAGTAGGGCAGACCCAGTACTTC. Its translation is CSALVGQTQYF.